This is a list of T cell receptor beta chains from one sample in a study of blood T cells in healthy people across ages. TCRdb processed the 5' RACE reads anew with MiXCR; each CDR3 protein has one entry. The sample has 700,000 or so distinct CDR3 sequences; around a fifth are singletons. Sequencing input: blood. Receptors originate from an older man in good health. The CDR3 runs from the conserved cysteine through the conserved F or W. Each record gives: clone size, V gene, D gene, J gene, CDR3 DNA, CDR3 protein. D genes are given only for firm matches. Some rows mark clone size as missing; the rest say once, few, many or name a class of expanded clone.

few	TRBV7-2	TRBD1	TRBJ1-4	TGTGCCAGCAGTACGTTGGGACAGGGACCTGAAAAACTGTTTTTT	CASSTLGQGPEKLFF
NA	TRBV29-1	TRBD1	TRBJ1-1	TGCAGCGTCTCGACAGGGGCGAACACTGAAGCTTTCTTT	CSVSTGANTEAFF
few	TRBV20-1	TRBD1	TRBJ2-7	TGCAGTGCTAGCCCCGGGACAGGATTAACCTACGAGCAGTACTTC	CSASPGTGLTYEQYF
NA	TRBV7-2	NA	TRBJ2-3	TGTGCCAGCAGCTTAGCAGCACAGGGCGGAGGGGCAGATACGCAGTATTTT	CASSLAAQGGGADTQYF
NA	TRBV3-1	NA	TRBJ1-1	TGTGCCAGCAGCCGTTCGGGGCCCACTGAAGCTTTCTTT	CASSRSGPTEAFF
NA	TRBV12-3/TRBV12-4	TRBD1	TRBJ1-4	TGTGCCAGCAGTTTAAGGGGACAGAGGAGTGAAAAACTGTTTTTT	CASSLRGQRSEKLFF
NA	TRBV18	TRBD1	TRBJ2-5	TGTGCCAGCTCACCAGTGGGACAGGGGTTTCAAGAGACCCAGTACTTC	CASSPVGQGFQETQYF
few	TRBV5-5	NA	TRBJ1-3	TGTGCCAGCAGCTTGAGTCCAGGGGCTGGAAACACCATATATTTT	CASSLSPGAGNTIYF
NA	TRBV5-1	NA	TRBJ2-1	TGCGCCAGCAGCTTTGACTCGGCCTACAATGAGCAGTTCTTC	CASSFDSAYNEQFF
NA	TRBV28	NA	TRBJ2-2	TGTGCCAGCAAGGTGGCCGCCCTCAATCGGGGGGAGCTGTTTTTT	CASKVAALNRGELFF
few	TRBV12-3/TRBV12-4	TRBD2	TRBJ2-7	TGTGTCAGCAGACCGACTAGCGGGGTTGGAGAGCAGTACTTC	CVSRPTSGVGEQYF
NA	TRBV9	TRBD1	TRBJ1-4	TGTGCCAGCAGCACACGGGACAGGGGTGAAAAACTGTTTTTT	CASSTRDRGEKLFF
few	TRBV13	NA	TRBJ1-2	TGTGCCAGCAGCCCCGGGACGAGGGCTGACTATGGCTACACCTTC	CASSPGTRADYGYTF
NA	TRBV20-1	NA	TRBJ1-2	TGCAGTGCCCCCCCCGGGGGGATTAATTATGGCTACACCTTC	CSAPPGGINYGYTF
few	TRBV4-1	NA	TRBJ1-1	TGCGCCAGCAGCCAAGATCCCGGCGGGAACACTGAGGCTTTCTTT	CASSQDPGGNTEAFF
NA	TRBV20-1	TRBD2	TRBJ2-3	TGCAGCGCTAGTATTAGCGGGGGTGGTTCCGATACGCAGTATTTT	CSASISGGGSDTQYF
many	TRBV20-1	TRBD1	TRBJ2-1	TGCAGTGCCACGTTTCGGGACAGCCTTTACAATGAGCAGTTCTTC	CSATFRDSLYNEQFF
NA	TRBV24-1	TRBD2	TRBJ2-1	TGTGCCACCATGGGACTATCCCATGAGCAGTTCTTC	CATMGLSHEQFF
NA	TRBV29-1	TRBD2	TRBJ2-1	TGCAGCGTCCCTGGACTAGCGGGATTTAATGAGCAGTTCTTC	CSVPGLAGFNEQFF
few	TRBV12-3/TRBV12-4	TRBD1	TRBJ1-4	TGTGCCAGCAGTTTTGAGGGGGCCGGTGAAAAACTGTTTTTT	CASSFEGAGEKLFF
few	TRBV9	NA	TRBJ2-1	TGTGCCAGCAGCGGTCACACCAACTACAATGAGCAGTTCTTC	CASSGHTNYNEQFF
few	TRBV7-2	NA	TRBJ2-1	TGTGCCAGCAGCTTAAACGGTAACAATGAGCAGTTCTTC	CASSLNGNNEQFF
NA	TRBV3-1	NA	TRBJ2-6	TGTGCCAGCAGCCAAGTCAGGGGAGTGACTGGGGCCAACGTCCTGACTTTC	CASSQVRGVTGANVLTF
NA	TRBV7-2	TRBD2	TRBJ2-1	TGTGCCAGCAGCTTAGAGAGGCTAGCGGGCCCACTACCCCAGTTCTTC	CASSLERLAGPLPQFF
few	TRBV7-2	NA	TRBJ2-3	TGTGCCAGCAGCTTAGTTAGGTGGGATACGCAGTATTTT	CASSLVRWDTQYF
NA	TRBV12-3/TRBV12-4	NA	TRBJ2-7	TGTGCCAGCAGTTTGTGGATCGATTCCTACGAGCAGTACTTC	CASSLWIDSYEQYF
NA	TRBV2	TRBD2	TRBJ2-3	TGTGCCAGCAGCACTTCCCCGGGACTAGCGGGAGGGAGTGCAGATACGCAGTATTTT	CASSTSPGLAGGSADTQYF
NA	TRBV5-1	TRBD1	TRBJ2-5	TGCGCCAGCAGGGGGACAGTCCAAGAGACCCAGTACTTC	CASRGTVQETQYF
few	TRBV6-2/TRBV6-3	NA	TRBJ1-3	TGTGCCAGCAGTTACCTCCGGCAGGCGATCTCTGGAAACACCATATATTTT	CASSYLRQAISGNTIYF
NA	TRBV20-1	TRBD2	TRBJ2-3	TGCAGTGTTCCGCCTCGACTAGCGGGAGGGACCACAGATACGCAGTATTTT	CSVPPRLAGGTTDTQYF
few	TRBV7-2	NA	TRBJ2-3	TGTGCCAGCAGCTCGCTCGGGGAAAGCACAGATACGCAGTATTTT	CASSSLGESTDTQYF
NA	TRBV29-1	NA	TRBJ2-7	TGCAGCGGAATTACCAGGGGTGCGGACGAGCAGTACTTC	CSGITRGADEQYF
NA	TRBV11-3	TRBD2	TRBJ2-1	TGTGCCAGCAGGGCCCTAGCGGGAGCTAATGAGCAGTTCTTC	CASRALAGANEQFF
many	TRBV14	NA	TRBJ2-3	TGTGCCAGCAGCCAAGTGTCAGATACGCAGTATTTT	CASSQVSDTQYF
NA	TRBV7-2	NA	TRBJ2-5	TGTGCCAGCAGCTTAGGTCGCTCAGGGACCCCCAGAGAGACCCAGTACTTC	CASSLGRSGTPRETQYF
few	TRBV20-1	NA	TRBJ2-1	TGCAGTGCTAGATGGGACGTGTCCTACAATGAGCAGTTCTTC	CSARWDVSYNEQFF
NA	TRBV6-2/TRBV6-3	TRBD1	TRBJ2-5	TGTGCCAACGGACGAACGACAGGGGAATACCTCTGGTACTTC	CANGRTTGEYLWYF
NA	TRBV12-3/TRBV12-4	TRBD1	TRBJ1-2	TGTGCCAGCACCTGGGCAGGGGGGGCCTATGGCTACACCTTC	CASTWAGGAYGYTF
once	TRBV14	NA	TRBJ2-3	TGTGCCAGCAGGTTGGCAGCCACAGATACGCAGTATTTT	CASRLAATDTQYF
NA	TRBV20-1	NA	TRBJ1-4	TGCAGTGCTAGAGAGATCGGGGGGCCCAATGAAAAACTGTTTTTT	CSAREIGGPNEKLFF
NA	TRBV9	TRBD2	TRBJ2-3	TGTGCCAGCAGCGTAGGAGCAGCGGGAGGAACAGATACGCAGTATTTT	CASSVGAAGGTDTQYF
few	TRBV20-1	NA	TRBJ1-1	TGCAGTGCGACGGATGGGGGTTTAAGGAACACTGAAGCTTTCTTT	CSATDGGLRNTEAFF
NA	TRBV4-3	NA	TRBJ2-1	TGCGCCAGCAGCCAAGATCGGGGTAGCGATGAGCAGTTCTTC	CASSQDRGSDEQFF
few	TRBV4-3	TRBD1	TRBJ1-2	TGCGCCAGCAGCCAAGATAGGACAGGGAGGGATGGCTACACCTTC	CASSQDRTGRDGYTF
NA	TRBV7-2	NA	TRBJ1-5	TGTGCCAGCAGCTTACTCGGCAGGGTCGGACAGCCCCAGCATTTT	CASSLLGRVGQPQHF
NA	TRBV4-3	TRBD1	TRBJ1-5	TGCGCCAGCAGCCATGATACAGGGACAGGGCAGCCCCAGCATTTT	CASSHDTGTGQPQHF
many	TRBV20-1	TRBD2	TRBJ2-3	TGCAGTGCCCCAAATGCGGGAGGCGCAGATACGCAGTATTTT	CSAPNAGGADTQYF
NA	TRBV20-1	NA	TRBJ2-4	TGCAGTGCTAGAAGGGGGGGGGGGGCCAAAAACATTCAGTACTTC	CSARRGGGAKNIQYF
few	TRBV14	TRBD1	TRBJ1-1	TGTGCCAGCGCAAACAGGGGTGGCACTGAAGCTTTCTTT	CASANRGGTEAFF
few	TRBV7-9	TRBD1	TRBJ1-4	TGTGCCAGCAGCCCGACGACAGGGCGGGGGGAAAAACTGTTTTTT	CASSPTTGRGEKLFF
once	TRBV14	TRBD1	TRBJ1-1	TGTGCCAGCAGACAAAAACCGGGACAGGGGAAGAAGATCACTGAAGCTTTCTTT	CASRQKPGQGKKITEAFF
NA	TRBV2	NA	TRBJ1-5	TGTGCCAGCAGCGTAGAGAGAGGACGAAATCAGCCCCAGCATTTT	CASSVERGRNQPQHF
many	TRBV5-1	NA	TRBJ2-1	TGCGCCAGCAGCTTGGCACCACAGGGAGTCTCCTACAATGAGCAGTTCTTC	CASSLAPQGVSYNEQFF
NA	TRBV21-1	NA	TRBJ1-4	TGTGCCAGCACCAAAGGACATGGCGGGGCTAGAGAAAAACTGTTTTTT	CASTKGHGGAREKLFF